The 31 T cell receptor beta chains reported below all come from one sample, sequenced in a study of human thymus T cells. Produced via immunoSEQ multiplex PCR; TCRdb's table is partial and in-frame only. Of about 43,000 clones in the sample, 95% are singletons; the top ten hold approximately 0.18%. Sequencing input: blood. These receptor sequences come from a girl in the first two years of life with a congenital heart defect but otherwise immunologically healthy.

CDR3: CASSPRTAVRNYGYTF. The CDR3, as DNA: TGTGCCAGCAGCCCTAGGACAGCCGTAAGAAACTATGGCTACACCTTC. V usage is TRBV28 and J usage is TRBJ1-2, with D tentatively TRBD1 (6 bases). The V gene lost 6 bases and the J gene lost 2 bases, with 19 bases spanning the gap. Looked up from germline, CDR1 is MDHEN and CDR2 is SYDVKM. The CDR3 is made up of 16 amino acids.

This chain joins TRBV28 and TRBJ2-3; perhaps TRBD2 as D (5 bases). CDR1 and CDR2 from the germline V gene are MDHEN and SYDVKM. V lost 2 bases and J 5 bases, leaving 20 bases between the germline ends. This CDR3 has 17 amino acids. The DNA for the CDR3 is TGTGCCAGCAGTTTAGGGCCCCCTCGCGGGCTAGGAGATACGCAGTATTTT. Translated, it gives CASSLGPPRGLGDTQYF.

J is TRBJ2-5 and V is TRBV5-6; D is unresolved. There are 13 residues in the CDR3. The germline V gene has CDR1 SGHDT and CDR2 YYEEEE. V dropped 7 bases and J dropped 6 bases, with 16 bases sitting between them. Here the CDR3 reads CASGSQLGQTQYF. DNA for the CDR3: TGTGCCAGCGGCTCCCAACTGGGCCAGACCCAGTACTTC. Based on the CDR3 plus reference TRBV5-6 and TRBJ2-5, the full variable domain is DAGVTQSPTHLIKTRGQQVTLRCSPKSGHDTVSWYQQALGQGPQFIFQYYEEEERQRGNFPDRFSGHQFPNYSSELNVNALLLGDSALYLCASGSQLGQTQYFGPGTRLLVL.

V gene TRBV19 combines with J gene TRBJ1-5, with 9 bases that match TRBD1. In germline, CDR1 is LNHDA, CDR2 SQIVND (reference sequence). CDR3 size: 17 residues. V lost 5 bases to trimming and J lost 6 bases; unmatched junction nucleotides: 14. The CDR3 sequence is CASSPRTGERVGQPQHF. The CDR3 DNA reads as TGTGCCAGTAGTCCCCGGACAGGGGAAAGGGTGGGTCAGCCCCAGCATTTT. Full variable domain (rest looked up from reference TRBV19 and TRBJ1-5): DGGITQSPKYLFRKEGQNVTLSCEQNLNHDAMYWYRQDPGQGLRLIYYSQIVNDFQKGDIAEGYSVSREKKESFPLTVTSAQKNPTAFYLCASSPRTGERVGQPQHFGDGTRLSIL.

The V gene is TRBV7-9, the J gene TRBJ1-4; D is unresolved. Trimming shortened V by 3 bases and J by 7 bases, and 21 bases separated the two germline ends. The CDR3 runs to 17 residues. The germline CDR1 and CDR2 sequences are SEHNR and FQNEAQ (reference sequence). Here the CDR3 reads CASSFLRGRERIEKLFF. The CDR3 bases are TGTGCCAGCAGCTTCCTCAGAGGGAGGGAAAGGATTGAAAAACTGTTTTTT.

This CDR3 reads CASRTGYKYEQYF. In DNA, the CDR3 is TGTGCCAGCAGGACCGGATACAAGTACGAGCAGTACTTC. The rearrangement joins TRBV2 to TRBJ2-7; no clear D. This CDR3 has 13 residues. From germline, CDR1 is SNHLY and CDR2 FYNNEI. The V gene lost 6 bases and the J gene lost 4 bases, with 13 bases spanning the gap.

This chain connects TRBV4-2 to TRBJ1-1; D perhaps matches TRBD1 (5 bases). This CDR3 spans 18 amino acids. V was trimmed by 3 bases and J by 1 base, leaving 21 bases between them. Germline V gene lookup returns CDR1 LGHNA and CDR2 YNFKEQ. The CDR3 region is CASSQQILGGWGNTEAFF. The CDR3 DNA sequence: TGTGCCAGCAGCCAGCAAATCTTGGGGGGATGGGGGAACACTGAAGCTTTCTTT.

The V gene is TRBV7-3, the J gene TRBJ1-1, with D possibly matching TRBD1 (6 bases). Germline values: CDR1 SGHTA, CDR2 FQGTGA. The CDR3 covers 16 residues. V was clipped by 2 bases and J by 0 bases, with 13 bases between them. This chain's CDR3 is CASSLFQGNLNTEAFF. For the CDR3, the DNA is TGTGCCAGCAGCTTATTCCAGGGGAATTTGAACACTGAAGCTTTCTTT. The whole variable domain, filled in from reference TRBV7-3 and TRBJ1-1, reads GAGVSQTPSNKVTEKGKYVELRCDPISGHTALYWYRQSLGQGPEFLIYFQGTGAADDSGLPNDRFFAVRPEGSVSTLKIQRTERGDSAVYLCASSLFQGNLNTEAFFGQGTRLTVV.

This clone appeared a few times. The rearrangement links TRBV4-1 to TRBJ1-5; D gene ambiguous. The CDR3 consists of 13 residues. Looked up from germline, CDR1 is MGHRA and CDR2 is YSYEKL. V gave up 4 bases and J gave up 5 bases, with 9 bases separating them. CDR3 nucleotide sequence: TGCGCCAGCAGCCCTATTTGGGATCAGCCCCAGCATTTT. It yields the protein CASSPIWDQPQHF.

This clone was found once. The J gene is TRBJ1-2, the V gene TRBV5-1, with a possible D match to TRBD1 (6 bases). The length of the CDR3 is 15 residues. Trimming took 0 bases from V and 4 from J, leaving 13 bases between them. Germline V gene lookup returns CDR1 SGHRS and CDR2 YFSETQ. The CDR3 region has the DNA TGCGCCAGCAGCTTGGCCCTACAGGGTCTCTATGGCTACACCTTC. This encodes CASSLALQGLYGYTF. Full variable domain (remainder filled in from reference TRBV5-1 and TRBJ1-2): KAGVTQTPRYLIKTRGQQVTLSCSPISGHRSVSWYQQTPGQGLQFLFEYFSETQRNKGNFPGRFSGRQFSNSRSEMNVSTLELGDSALYLCASSLALQGLYGYTFGSGTRLTVV.

The V call is TRBV11-3, the J call TRBJ2-1; 8 bases map to TRBD2. The CDR3 sequence is 16 residues long. After removal of 4 bases from V and 2 bases from J, the junction contained 7 bases not matched to a gene. Per the germline V gene, CDR1 is SGHNT and CDR2 is YENEEA. The CDR3 sequence: CASSSRSGTAYNEQFF. In DNA form, the CDR3 reads TGTGCCAGCAGCTCACGTAGCGGGACCGCCTACAATGAGCAGTTCTTC. The full variable domain, in which reference TRBV11-3 and TRBJ2-1 provide the parts outside the CDR3, is EAGVVQSPRYKIIEKKQPVAFWCNPISGHNTLYWYLQNLGQGPELLIRYENEEAVDDSQLPKDRFSAERLKGVDSTLKIQPAELGDSAVYLCASSSRSGTAYNEQFFGPGTRLTVL.

The rearrangement joins TRBV19 to TRBJ1-3; the D gene is possibly TRBD1 (6 bases). V lost 3 bases and J lost 0, with 15 bases in between. The CDR3 covers 17 residues. CDR1 is LNHDA, CDR2 SQIVND, per germline (reference sequence). CDR3 sequence (DNA): TGTGCCAGTAGTATTGGTTGGGGGGCGAACTCTGGAAACACCATATATTTT. This codes for CASSIGWGANSGNTIYF.

This clone was seen just once. This chain connects TRBV25-1 to TRBJ1-1; perhaps TRBD1 as D (5 bases). This CDR3 is built from 13 residues. CDR1 and CDR2 (germline): MGHDK, SYGVNS. V shed 7 bases and J shed 4 bases, with 13 bases lying between them. In DNA, the CDR3 is TGTGCCAGCATTCCGAGCCAGGGCACTGAAGCTTTCTTT. Encoded protein: CASIPSQGTEAFF.

The V call is TRBV7-9, the J call TRBJ2-1, with 8 positions matching TRBD2. The CDR3 contains 16 residues. V lost 5 bases, J lost 4 bases, and 10 bases stayed unmatched. Germline values: CDR1 SEHNR, CDR2 FQNEAQ (reference sequence). The CDR3 loop reads CASSQGAGGTYNEQFF. The CDR3 DNA follows: TGTGCCAGCAGCCAAGGGGCGGGAGGTACTTACAATGAGCAGTTCTTC.

The CDR3 sequence is CATLGTQTNYGYTF. The CDR3 DNA is TGTGCCACCCTAGGGACACAGACAAACTATGGCTACACCTTC. J is TRBJ1-2 and V is TRBV27; TRBD1 might be the D (6 bases). The CDR3 covers 14 residues. V lost 10 bases, J lost 2 bases, and 17 bases lay in between. Germline CDR1 and CDR2: MNHEY and SMNVEV (reference sequence).

V usage is TRBV11-2 and J usage is TRBJ2-5; unclear D gene. Germline CDR1 SGHAT, CDR2 FQNNGV. This CDR3 region has 16 residues. V lost 1 base and J lost 1, with 13 bases in between. CDR3 in amino acids: CASSLGRHDPQETQYF. The CDR3 DNA reads as TGTGCCAGCAGCTTAGGACGACACGACCCCCAAGAGACCCAGTACTTC.

This chain joins TRBV5-1 and TRBJ1-4, with unresolved D. The germline V gene encodes CDR1 SGHRS and CDR2 YFSETQ. V was shortened by 0 bases and J by 0 bases, with 18 bases between the two germline ends. The CDR3 sequence is 19 residues long. The CDR3 here is CASSLDAPRSQATNEKLFF. The CDR3 DNA follows: TGCGCCAGCAGCTTGGATGCCCCACGCTCCCAGGCAACTAATGAAAAACTGTTTTTT.

The chain recombines TRBV4-1 with TRBJ2-7; the D gene is possibly TRBD2 (7 bases). Germline V CDR1 and CDR2: MGHRA, YSYEKL. The CDR3 sequence is 15 residues long. Trimming removed 1 base at V and 3 bases at J, with 13 bases between. The CDR3 loop reads CASSQAGGASYEQYF. CDR3 nucleotide sequence: TGCGCCAGCAGCCAAGCGGGGGGCGCGAGCTACGAGCAGTACTTC.

The V gene is TRBV28, the J gene TRBJ2-7, with a possible D match to TRBD1 (6 bases). V was shortened by 3 bases and J by 2 bases, with 11 bases between the two germline ends. The CDR3 runs 14 residues. Germline lookup yields CDR1 MDHEN and CDR2 SYDVKM. Here the CDR3 reads CASSFTGHTYEQYF. For the CDR3, the DNA is TGTGCCAGCAGTTTTACGGGACACACCTACGAGCAGTACTTC.

Comments on this clone: At one end, the junction sequence differs from germline, possibly due to a read error. The gene calls are TRBV5-1 and TRBJ1-2, with D uncertain. The CDR3 spans 15 residues. From germline, CDR1 is SGHRS and CDR2 YFSETQ. CDR3 protein: CASRFAWGPNYGYTF. CDR3 sequence (DNA): TGCGCCAGCCGCTTCGCTTGGGGTCCTAACTATGGCTACACCTTC.

The chain combines TRBV6-5 with TRBJ2-5, with 7 bases matching TRBD2. J lost 5 bases, V lost 5 bases, and 8 bases had no gene match. Germline-derived CDR1 and CDR2 are MNHEY and SVGAGI. CDR3 length: 14 amino acids. DNA of the CDR3: TGTGCCAGCAGTCCCTGGGAGGGGTCGGAGACCCAGTACTTC. Protein product: CASSPWEGSETQYF.

V and J are TRBV7-2 and TRBJ2-1; no definite D call. Germline CDR1 SGHTA, CDR2 FQGNSA. This CDR3 spans 17 amino acids. V lost 0 bases, J lost 9 bases, and 21 bases lay in between. The CDR3 DNA reads TGTGCCAGCAGCTTAGCCTTCGTCGGCAGTCGAGTGGGTGAGCAGTTCTTC. This sequence encodes CASSLAFVGSRVGEQFF.

This clone is a singleton in its sample. The chain has TRBV6-5 and TRBJ2-1, with D perhaps matching TRBD1 or TRBD2 (6 bases each). The length of the CDR3 is 16 residues. V shed 0 bases and J shed 7 bases, with 16 bases lying between them. Germline V gene lookup returns CDR1 MNHEY and CDR2 SVGAGI. The CDR3 loop is CASSYSGGSGRNEQFF. CDR3 sequence (DNA): TGTGCCAGCAGTTACTCCGGGGGCAGCGGTAGGAATGAGCAGTTCTTC.

The table lists this clone with a few counts. This CDR3 is also generated by other DNA sequences in the sample. This chain joins TRBV5-4 and TRBJ1-1, with 10 bases matching TRBD1. The CDR3 is 13 amino acids. V lost 4 bases, J lost 4 bases, and 1 base stayed unmatched. Germline V gene data show CDR1 as SGHNT and CDR2 as YYREEE (reference sequence). The chain's CDR3 is CASSRDRGTEAFF. The CDR3 DNA is TGTGCCAGCAGCCGGGACAGGGGCACTGAAGCTTTCTTT.

The chain uses TRBV14 and TRBJ1-2; D gene ambiguous. The germline CDR1 and CDR2 sequences are SGHDN and FVKESK. This CDR3 has 14 residues. V lost 1 base to trimming and J lost 7 bases, with 13 bases between them. CDR3 amino acids: CASSQGPLPLGYTF. The CDR3 nucleotides read TGTGCCAGCAGCCAAGGACCGCTCCCCCTTGGCTACACCTTC.

This chain joins TRBV5-4 and TRBJ2-7; no definite D call. CDR3 length: 14 amino acids. Looked up from germline, CDR1 is SGHNT and CDR2 is YYREEE (reference sequence). V lost 0 bases, J lost 7 bases, and 14 bases lay in between. The chain's CDR3 is CASSLVSREGEQYF. The DNA of the CDR3 is TGTGCCAGCAGCTTGGTGTCTAGAGAAGGGGAGCAGTACTTC.

The genes are TRBV9 and TRBJ1-3, with D unclear. Per germline, CDR1 SGDLS and CDR2 YYNGEE. The CDR3 runs to 11 residues. V was clipped by 4 bases and J by 7 bases, with 6 bases between them. The CDR3 DNA follows: TGTGCCAGCAGCCATGAGAACACCATATATTTT. This gives the protein CASSHENTIYF.

This clone appeared once. The chain employs TRBV7-9 and TRBJ2-5; TRBD2 matches 7 bases. The CDR3 sequence is 13 residues long. Germline loops: CDR1 SEHNR, CDR2 FQNEAQ (reference sequence). Trimming cost V 5 bases and J 5 bases; bases outside gene matches: 5. The CDR3 here is CASSPDGRETQYF. The CDR3 coding sequence is TGTGCCAGCAGCCCCGACGGGAGGGAGACCCAGTACTTC.

This chain links TRBV28 with TRBJ2-7, with TRBD1 as a possible D gene (6 bases). Trimming took off 5 bases at V and 5 bases at J, with 16 bases between the two ends. The CDR3 is made up of 14 amino acids. CDR1 is MDHEN, CDR2 SYDVKM, per germline. This CDR3 reads CASSPPQGSHEQYF. The CDR3 DNA follows: TGTGCCAGCAGTCCCCCCCAGGGGAGTCACGAGCAGTACTTC.

The rearrangement uses TRBV28 and TRBJ2-3, with TRBD2 matching over 12 bases. Germline CDR1 and CDR2: MDHEN and SYDVKM. The V gene end was trimmed by 9 bases and the J gene end by 4 bases; junction bases not matched to a gene: 5. The CDR3 length is 14 residues. The CDR3 DNA reads TGTGCCAGTCTAGCGGGAGGGAGGGCAGATACGCAGTATTTT. It codes for CASLAGGRADTQYF.

The V gene is TRBV2, the J gene TRBJ2-3; 9 bases agree with TRBD2. Germline V gives CDR1 SNHLY, CDR2 FYNNEI. V was pared by 0 bases and J by 7 bases, with 14 bases of the junction left unmatched. This CDR3 contains 18 residues. The CDR3 loop is CASSEAGLAGLGRNTQYF. DNA for the CDR3: TGTGCCAGCAGTGAAGCTGGCCTAGCGGGGTTAGGTAGAAATACGCAGTATTTT.